At least ten counts were recorded for the clone carrying this T cell receptor beta chain. The antigen is not known. The V segment lost 0 bases and the J segment 7 bases; nucleotides outside the gene matches: 3. CDR1 and CDR2 (germline): LNHNV, YYDKDF (reference sequence). The CDR3 runs 15 residues. Sample time point: newly diagnosed GD, antithyroid drugs for less than 3 months. RNA extracted from PBMCs served as the sequencing template. Tubes containing EDTA received approximately 9.8 milliliters of drawn peripheral blood. Researchers made TCR beta libraries by using iRepertoire HTBI primers and running Arm-PCR on CDR3 regions. TCRdb fed the multiplex PCR reads into MiXCR, producing one record per CDR3 protein. The sample has 320,000 or so distinct CDR3 sequences, 15% to 20% seen once; the top ten hold about two fifths. This sample is drawn from a study of regulatory T cells in long-lasting Graves disease.

Notes on the study in general: TCR diversity in persistent Graves' patients was below that of newly diagnosed ones. Tissue studied was limited to peripheral blood, excluding thyroid tissue.

The sequenced sample was peripheral blood mononuclear cells (PBMCs), obtained at new diagnosis, from a patient treated with antithyroid drugs. The rearrangement links TRBV15 to TRBJ2-1; the match to TRBD2 covers 10 bases. The TCR was taken from a female donor with Graves disease. The CDR3: CATSRELAGANEQFF. DNA of the CDR3: TGTGCCACCAGCAGAGAGCTAGCGGGAGCTAATGAGCAGTTCTTC.